This TCR beta chain came from a study of siplizumab effects on memory and regulatory T cells. Regarding the study as a whole: Siplizumab produced a significant reduction in alloreactive sequences that were traceable to unstimulated CD4+ memory cells. Roughly 75-95% of proliferating CD4+ or CD8+ clones lacked an assignable naive or memory phenotype. The authors mapped only a minor fraction of alloreactive clones to unstimulated subsets.

Germline V CDR1 and CDR2: SGHNT, YYREEE (reference sequence). The length of the CDR3 is 16 residues. Trimming took 2 bases from V and 3 from J, leaving 18 bases between them. For this clone: Antigen specificity is unknown.

Around 10^5 TCR templates underwent assay in every sample. TCRdb keeps only in-frame clones here, not all; method: immunoSEQ multiplex PCR. The data contain fewer than 65,000 clones, over 90% of them seen just once; the ten biggest clones take up roughly 15%. The specimen sequenced was CD8+ T cells sorted from blood. The rearrangement links TRBV5-4 to TRBJ2-7, with a possible D match to TRBD1 (6 bases). The receptor's source is a human donor in good health. CDR3 coding DNA: TGTGCCAGCAGCTTTAGATTTGGTGGGACAAACTACGAGCAGTACTTC. It yields the protein CASSFRFGGTNYEQYF. The full variable domain, its missing parts supplied by reference TRBV5-4 and TRBJ2-7, is ETGVTQSPTHLIKTRGQQVTLRCSSQSGHNTVSWYQQALGQGPQFIFQYYREEENGRGNFPPRFSGLQFPNYSSELNVNALELDDSALYLCASSFRFGGTNYEQYFGPGTRLTVT.